These 31 T cell receptor beta chains were sequenced from one sample in a study of brain T cells in children with intractable seizures. The assay was immunoSEQ multiplex PCR, and TCRdb's table has in-frame clones only and misses some. Here the sample spans under 150,000 clones, roughly 94% being singletons. The sample was peripheral blood, taken at surgery. These receptors were taken from a boy under three years old with hemimegalencephaly and intractable seizures.

The chain carries TRBV6-5 and TRBJ1-6; D is possibly TRBD1 (5 bases). CDR1 and CDR2 (germline): MNHEY, SVGAGI. The CDR3 totals 14 residues. Trimming cost V 0 bases and J 13 bases, with 13 bases left between them. The CDR3 DNA follows: TGTGCCAGCAGTTACTCGGGCAGGGTGACGCCCCTCCACTTT. Residues: CASSYSGRVTPLHF.

The chain is built from TRBV9 and TRBJ1-3, with D tentatively TRBD1 (6 bases). Trimming cost V 2 bases and J 0 bases, with 6 bases left between them. Germline loops: CDR1 SGDLS, CDR2 YYNGEE. The CDR3 runs to 14 residues. The CDR3 sequence is CASSVGASGNTIYF. Here the CDR3 DNA reads TGTGCCAGCAGCGTGGGGGCCTCTGGAAACACCATATATTTT.

The chain recombines TRBV6-1 with TRBJ2-3; TRBD2 aligns across 10 bases. In germline, CDR1 is MNHNS, CDR2 SASEGT. The CDR3 totals 16 residues. V dropped 2 bases and J dropped 1; count of bases not matched to a gene: 3. Here the CDR3 reads CASSEPSGSGTDTQYF. In nucleotides, the CDR3 is TGTGCCAGCAGTGAACCTAGCGGGAGTGGCACAGATACGCAGTATTTT.

The chain combines TRBV9 with TRBJ2-2; TRBD2 aligns across 9 bases. Germline values: CDR1 SGDLS, CDR2 YYNGEE. After removal of 0 bases from V and 5 bases from J, the junction contained 17 bases not matched to a gene. There are 20 residues in the CDR3. CDR3: CASSVVFFVSGSRGTGELFF. CDR3 DNA sequence: TGTGCCAGCAGCGTAGTTTTCTTTGTTAGCGGGAGTCGGGGGACCGGGGAGCTGTTTTTT.

The chain has TRBV2 and TRBJ2-1; 9 positions agree with TRBD2. V gave up 10 bases and J gave up 10 bases; unmatched junction bases: 11. The CDR3 extends over 13 amino acids. The germline gives CDR1 SNHLY, CDR2 FYNNEI. CDR3 sequence: CATWGLAGGEQFF. The CDR3 DNA follows: TGTGCCACTTGGGGACTAGCCGGGGGGGAGCAGTTCTTC. Together with reference TRBV2 and TRBJ2-1, the CDR3 gives the full variable domain: EPEVTQTPSHQVTQMGQEVILRCVPISNHLYFYWYRQILGQKVEFLVSFYNNEISEKSEIFDDQFSVERPDGSNFTLKIRSTKLEDSAMYFCATWGLAGGEQFFGPGTRLTVL.

This chain joins TRBV7-3 and TRBJ2-4; 9 bases are a match to TRBD2. Per the germline V gene, CDR1 is SGHTA and CDR2 is FQGTGA. There are 15 residues in the CDR3. V trimming: 10 bases; J trimming: 1 base; junction bases outside the gene matches: 8. CDR3: CAKWASGNAKNIQYF. As DNA, the CDR3 is TGTGCCAAGTGGGCTAGCGGGAATGCCAAAAACATTCAGTACTTC.

This clone was counted once. The chain couples TRBV6-1 to TRBJ2-2; 11 nucleotides line up with TRBD1. V lost 4 bases to trimming and J lost 3 bases; unmatched junction nucleotides: 4. The CDR3 runs 16 residues. Germline V CDR1 and CDR2: MNHNS, SASEGT. CDR3 residues: CASSAGTGGYTGELFF. Here the CDR3 DNA reads TGTGCCAGCAGTGCTGGGACAGGGGGGTACACCGGGGAGCTGTTTTTT.

The rearrangement links TRBV10-3 to TRBJ2-3; D is unclear. CDR1 and CDR2 from the germline V gene are ENHRY and SYGVKD. The CDR3 spans 16 residues. Trimming shortened V by 2 bases and J by 0 bases, and 12 bases separated the two germline ends. CDR3 coding DNA: TGTGCCATCAGTGAGGGTGCTAGACCTAGCACAGATACGCAGTATTTT. It codes for CAISEGARPSTDTQYF.

Comments on this clone: The junction departs from germline at one end; a sequencing error may be responsible. This sequence joins TRBV7-8 and TRBJ2-5; D is ambiguous. Germline V lookup: CDR1 SGHVS, CDR2 FQNEAQ. The CDR3 loop spans 14 amino acids. CDR3 nucleotides: TGTGCCAGCCGCTTAGGAAGCGCTCAAGAGACCCAGTACTTC. This gives the protein CASRLGSAQETQYF.

The chain recombines TRBV29-1 with TRBJ1-2; D gene unclear. In germline, CDR1 is SQVTM, CDR2 ANQGSEA. V was cut by 4 bases and J by 7 bases, with 13 bases left in between. This CDR3 has 12 residues. The CDR3 DNA reads TGCAGCGTTGTGTCCAGAACCTTTGGCTACACCTTC. Amino acids: CSVVSRTFGYTF.

The chain combines TRBV5-1 with TRBJ2-5; D remains ambiguous. Trimming removed 6 bases from V and 2 bases from J, with 14 bases in between. The V gene's germline CDR1 is SGHRS and CDR2 YFSETQ. CDR3 length: 14 residues. The CDR3 sequence is CASKVSFSQETQYF. CDR3 in DNA: TGCGCCAGCAAAGTGTCCTTCTCTCAAGAGACCCAGTACTTC.

This clone has only one observation. The gene calls are TRBV7-9 and TRBJ2-5; TRBD1 is a possible D gene (6 bases). Germline CDR1 SEHNR, CDR2 FQNEAQ (reference sequence). CDR3 size: 15 residues. V gave up 1 base and J gave up 5 bases, with 14 bases separating them. The CDR3 here is CASSLGPRGGETQYF. The CDR3 DNA is TGTGCCAGCAGCTTAGGGCCCAGGGGCGGGGAGACCCAGTACTTC.

The CDR3 region has the DNA TGTGCCAGCAGTTTACCGGGCATGGAAAAGGCCTACGAGCAGTACTTC. Protein product: CASSLPGMEKAYEQYF. J is TRBJ2-7 and V is TRBV27; no clear D gene. The CDR3 contains 16 residues. V lost 2 bases to trimming and J lost 2 bases, with 16 bases between them. Germline loops: CDR1 MNHEY, CDR2 SMNVEV (reference sequence).

This clone has just one count. The CDR3 region has the DNA TGTGCCAGTAGTACCGATGACGGGGAGCAGTACTTC. Its translation: CASSTDDGEQYF. This chain connects TRBV19 to TRBJ2-7, with no clear D. The germline V gene has CDR1 LNHDA and CDR2 SQIVND (reference sequence). Trimming took 4 bases from V and 7 from J, leaving 11 bases between them. The CDR3 consists of 12 residues.

The chain joins TRBV6-5 to TRBJ2-7; D is unclear. Trimming left V 5 bases short and J 6 bases short, with 11 bases between. The CDR3 runs 12 residues. The V gene's germline CDR1 is MNHEY and CDR2 SVGAGI. The DNA of the CDR3 is TGTGCCAGCAGTCCCAGAGCCTTCGAGCAGTACTTC. Its protein product is CASSPRAFEQYF.

This clone was seen a handful of times. This CDR3 reads CASSKGGTVNSPLHF. The CDR3 region has the DNA TGTGCCAGCAGCAAAGGAGGGACCGTCAATTCACCCCTCCACTTT. The rearrangement uses TRBV21-1 and TRBJ1-6. TRBV21-1 is shown as a pseudogene. This CDR3 comprises 15 residues.

J is TRBJ2-7 and V is TRBV10-3; TRBD1 aligns across 8 bases. This CDR3 has 15 amino acids. Looked up from germline, CDR1 is ENHRY and CDR2 is SYGVKD. The junction had 6 bases not matched to a gene; V was cut back by 4 bases and J by 1 base. The CDR3 DNA reads TGTGCCATCAGTGCCGGACAGGGAAAATCCTACGAGCAGTACTTC. Amino acid sequence: CAISAGQGKSYEQYF.

The V and J genes are TRBV2 and TRBJ2-6; D gene unclear. This CDR3 has 17 residues. Per germline, CDR1 SNHLY and CDR2 FYNNEI. The germline V and J ends were trimmed by 6 bases and 0 bases, with 15 bases remaining between them. The CDR3 reads CASRTFGRHSGANVLTF. For the CDR3, the DNA is TGTGCCAGCAGGACCTTCGGACGGCACTCTGGGGCCAACGTCCTGACTTTC.

This chain links TRBV5-1 with TRBJ2-5; possibly TRBD2 for D (6 bases). CDR1 is SGHRS, CDR2 YFSETQ, per germline. The CDR3 totals 14 residues. V was cut by 6 bases and J by 1 base, with 13 bases left in between. The chain's CDR3 is CASTLMTSQETQYF. The CDR3 DNA reads TGCGCCAGCACCCTAATGACTAGCCAAGAGACCCAGTACTTC. Filled out from reference TRBV5-1 and TRBJ2-5, the complete variable domain reads KAGVTQTPRYLIKTRGQQVTLSCSPISGHRSVSWYQQTPGQGLQFLFEYFSETQRNKGNFPGRFSGRQFSNSRSEMNVSTLELGDSALYLCASTLMTSQETQYFGPGTRLLVL.

The chain combines TRBV3-1 (or the pseudogene TRBV3-2) with TRBJ2-7, with 10 nucleotides matching TRBD1. Germline-derived CDR1 and CDR2 are LGHDT and YNNKEL (reference sequence). J was trimmed by 3 bases and V by 5 bases; bases with no gene match: 4. The CDR3 has 14 amino acids. The CDR3: CASSYWTGGYEQYF. The CDR3 bases are TGTGCCAGCAGCTATTGGACAGGGGGCTACGAGCAGTACTTC.

The chain joins TRBV6-5 to TRBJ2-3; D uncertain. Germline V gene sequence: CDR1 MNHEY, CDR2 SVGAGI. Trimming stripped 3 bases from V and 6 bases from J, with 10 bases between. The CDR3 contains 13 residues. The CDR3 DNA reads as TGTGCCAGCAGTTATATCATAGCCGATACGCAGTATTTT. Its translation: CASSYIIADTQYF.

This chain links TRBV12-3 or TRBV12-4 with TRBJ2-7; D gene unclear. The CDR3 totals 12 residues. V gave up 6 bases and J gave up 2 bases, with 8 bases separating them. CDR3 amino acids: CASSRVPYEQYF. CDR3 sequence (DNA): TGTGCCAGCAGCCGGGTCCCCTACGAGCAGTACTTC.

The chain is built from TRBV7-2 and TRBJ2-1; D might be TRBD1 or TRBD2, each matching 6 bases. The V gene's germline CDR1 is SGHTA and CDR2 FQGNSA. This CDR3 has 14 residues. V shed 5 bases and J shed 6 bases, with 14 bases lying between them. In DNA form, the CDR3 reads TGTGCCAGCAGCCGGGACACCGGGGGCAATGAGCAGTTCTTC. The encoded protein is CASSRDTGGNEQFF.

The chain combines TRBV14 with TRBJ2-2; 11 bases align to TRBD2. CDR1 is SGHDN and CDR2 is FVKESK in the germline V gene. V lost 6 bases to trimming and J lost 0 bases; unmatched junction nucleotides: 9. The CDR3 contains 18 residues. This chain's CDR3 is CASSRLAGSTANTGELFF. In DNA form, the CDR3 reads TGTGCCAGCAGTAGACTAGCGGGAAGCACGGCGAACACCGGGGAGCTGTTTTTT.

V gene TRBV11-3 combines with J gene TRBJ2-3, with TRBD1 as a possible D gene (6 bases). V was trimmed by 2 bases and J by 0 bases, leaving 15 bases between them. The CDR3 spans 17 residues. CDR1 SGHNT and CDR2 YENEEA come from the germline V gene. The DNA for the CDR3 is TGTGCCAGCAGCTTATCATTCCGGGACACAAGCACAGATACGCAGTATTTT. Residues: CASSLSFRDTSTDTQYF.

The V call is TRBV12-5, the J call TRBJ2-7, with 11 bases lining up with TRBD2. The CDR3 has 15 amino acids. V lost 7 bases to trimming and J lost 3 bases; unmatched junction nucleotides: 8. In germline, CDR1 is LGHNT, CDR2 FRNRAP. The CDR3 sequence is CASANSGRVNYEQYF. The CDR3 bases are TGTGCTAGTGCCAATAGCGGGAGGGTGAACTACGAGCAGTACTTC.

In nucleotides, the CDR3 is TGTGCCAGCAGCTTTTTGTCTAGCGGGAGATTCGATGAGCAGTTCTTC. It translates to CASSFLSSGRFDEQFF. The chain is built from TRBV5-8 and TRBJ2-1; 10 bases fit TRBD2. The CDR3 is made up of 16 amino acids. CDR1 is SGHTS, CDR2 YDEGEE, per germline. The V gene end was trimmed by 2 bases and the J gene end by 8 bases; junction bases not matched to a gene: 10. The full variable domain, in which reference TRBV5-8 and TRBJ2-1 provide the parts outside the CDR3, is EAGVTQSPTHLIKTRGQQATLRCSPISGHTSVYWYQQALGLGLQFLLWYDEGEERNRGNFPPRFSGRQFPNYSSELNVNALELEDSALYLCASSFLSSGRFDEQFFGPGTRLTVL.

This chain uses TRBV19 with TRBJ1-4; D is ambiguous. CDR1 LNHDA and CDR2 SQIVND come from the germline V gene (reference sequence). The CDR3 is 12 residues long. V lost 2 bases, J lost 11 bases, and 9 bases lay in between. CDR3 residues: CASSIRTGKLFF. The CDR3 DNA reads as TGTGCCAGTAGTATAAGAACCGGGAAACTGTTTTTT. Drawing the rest from reference TRBV19 and TRBJ1-4, the complete variable domain is DGGITQSPKYLFRKEGQNVTLSCEQNLNHDAMYWYRQDPGQGLRLIYYSQIVNDFQKGDIAEGYSVSREKKESFPLTVTSAQKNPTAFYLCASSIRTGKLFFGSGTQLSVL.

This clone was seen just once. The chain carries TRBV5-1 and TRBJ1-4; 9 nucleotides agree with TRBD1. The germline V gene has CDR1 SGHRS and CDR2 YFSETQ. CDR3 length: 15 amino acids. V lost 0 bases, J lost 8 bases, and 5 bases stayed unmatched. CDR3 in DNA: TGCGCCAGCAGCTTGGAATCCGACAGGGGGGAAAAACTGTTTTTT. Amino acid sequence: CASSLESDRGEKLFF.

The V gene is TRBV4-2, the J gene TRBJ1-1; 8 nucleotides line up with TRBD1. The CDR3 extends over 14 amino acids. CDR1 and CDR2 from the germline V gene are LGHNA and YNFKEQ. V was pared by 3 bases and J by 10 bases, with 10 bases of the junction left unmatched. In DNA form, the CDR3 reads TGTGCCAGCAGCCAGGAAAGGACAGGGTGGGGAGCTTTCTTT. Its translation is CASSQERTGWGAFF.

The chain uses TRBV28 and TRBJ2-7; 7 bases align to TRBD2. The V segment lost 11 bases and the J segment 0 bases; nucleotides outside the gene matches: 13. Germline assignment: CDR1 MDHEN and CDR2 SYDVKM. CDR3 length: 15 amino acids. The CDR3 protein is CASRLTGLVSYEQYF. CDR3 DNA: TGTGCCTCCCGCCTAACCGGACTAGTCTCCTACGAGCAGTACTTC.